This is a list of T cell receptor beta chains from one sample in a study of T cell responses to AZD1222 COVID-19 vaccine. Some clones are missing from TCRdb's copy, which holds only in-frame ones; the method was immunoSEQ multiplex PCR. The sample has 100,000 to 150,000 clones, 84% seen once; the top ten hold roughly a quarter. The specimen comprised peripheral blood, sampled 28 days after the second AZD1222 dose. The receptors were gathered from an adult who received the AZD1222 COVID-19 vaccine. Each CDR3 is given with its conserved first and last residue. D genes are given only for firm matches. Clone size appears in some rows only: once, few, many, or a class for an expanded clone.

cdr3_aa cdr3_nt clone_size d_call j_call v_call
CASLRGSGGYTF TGTGCCAGCCTCCGGGGGTCCGGTGGCTACACCTTC . . TRBJ1-2 TRBV28
CASSLENQPQHF TGTGCCAGCAGCCTCGAGAACCAGCCCCAGCATTTT once . TRBJ1-5 TRBV7-9
CASSYGQATRYEQYF TGTGCCAGCAGTTACGGACAGGCTACAAGATACGAGCAGTACTTC once TRBD1 TRBJ2-7 TRBV6-2/TRBV6-3
CASSLTVYSNQPQHF TGTGCCAGCAGCCTGACAGTCTATAGCAATCAGCCCCAGCATTTT . . TRBJ1-5 TRBV7-2
CASSPTRGDYGYTF TGTGCCAGCAGCCCCACTCGGGGCGACTATGGCTACACCTTC . . TRBJ1-2 TRBV5-4
CASSEREGSGYTF TGTGCCAGCAGTGAGAGGGAGGGGTCTGGCTACACCTTC few . TRBJ1-2 TRBV6-4
CASSLNREAIYEQYF TGTGCCAGCAGCCTAAACAGGGAGGCGATTTACGAGCAGTACTTC once . TRBJ2-7 TRBV2
CASSLWTGPNYGYTF TGTGCCAGCAGTTTATGGACGGGTCCAAACTATGGCTACACCTTC . . TRBJ1-2 TRBV28
CAIRTPRGDGYTF TGTGCCATCCGGACGCCCAGGGGCGATGGCTACACCTTC . . TRBJ1-2 TRBV10-3
CASSGPGGPNTEAFF TGTGCCAGCAGTGGACCAGGGGGACCGAACACTGAAGCTTTCTTT . TRBD1 TRBJ1-1 TRBV28
CASSLATGSSDSPLHF TGTGCCAGCAGTTTAGCGACAGGGAGTAGCGATTCACCCCTCCACTTT once TRBD1 TRBJ1-6 TRBV28
CASSRTGFGNTIYF TGTGCCAGCAGCCGCACAGGGTTCGGAAACACCATATATTTT . . TRBJ1-3 TRBV14
CASSLGAPPLHF TGTGCCAGCAGCTTAGGGGCCCCCCCCCTCCACTTT once . TRBJ1-6 TRBV7-2
CASSSPGDRASYEQYF TGCGCCAGCAGCTCCCCGGGGGACAGGGCCTCCTACGAGCAGTACTTC . TRBD1 TRBJ2-7 TRBV5-1
CASGLGGTGVHNEQFF TGTGCCAGCGGGCTCGGGGGGACGGGGGTACACAATGAGCAGTTCTTC . TRBD2 TRBJ2-1 TRBV7-9
CASSFERSPLHF TGTGCCAGCAGCTTTGAGAGGTCACCCCTCCACTTT . . TRBJ1-6 TRBV7-9
CASSFSGANVLTF TGTGCCAGCAGTTTCTCTGGGGCCAACGTCCTGACTTTC . . TRBJ2-6 TRBV12-3/TRBV12-4
CASRRGVSNQPQHF TGTGCCAGCAGGAGGGGGGTTAGCAATCAGCCCCAGCATTTT . . TRBJ1-5 TRBV6-5
CASKTLTGSSGYTF TGTGCCAGTAAAACCTTGACAGGCTCCTCGGGCTACACCTTC . . TRBJ1-2 TRBV19
CASSSYTGDNEKLFF TGTGCCAGCAGCAGCTATACGGGGGACAATGAAAAACTGTTTTTT once . TRBJ1-4 TRBV9
CASSPPGQEDEQYF TGTGCCAGTAGTCCCCCGGGACAGGAGGACGAGCAGTACTTC once TRBD1 TRBJ2-7 TRBV19
CASSLVGSLLNTEAFF TGCGCCAGCAGCTTGGTAGGGTCTCTATTGAACACTGAAGCTTTCTTT . . TRBJ1-1 TRBV5-1
CASSPGQGFYQPQHF TGTGCCAGCAGCCCGGGACAGGGGTTTTATCAGCCCCAGCATTTT . TRBD1 TRBJ1-5 TRBV7-4
CASSPRARNQPQHF TGTGCCAGCAGCCCCAGGGCCCGCAATCAGCCCCAGCATTTT . . TRBJ1-5 TRBV7-2
CASARDSDYEQYF TGTGCCAGCGCCCGGGACAGTGACTACGAGCAGTACTTC . TRBD1 TRBJ2-7 TRBV27
CAISGSTVRGDEQFF TGTGCCATCAGTGGATCCACGGTGCGAGGGGACGAGCAGTTCTTC . . TRBJ2-1 TRBV10-3
CASSKDYEQYF TGTGCCAGCAGTAAGGACTACGAGCAGTACTTC once . TRBJ2-7 TRBV27
CASRSFGQNTGELFF TGTGCCAGCAGGTCATTTGGGCAGAACACCGGGGAGCTGTTTTTT . . TRBJ2-2 TRBV6-5
CASSPLPRVTKIQETQYF TGTGCCAGCAGCCCCCTCCCTCGGGTCACGAAAATTCAAGAGACCCAGTACTTC . . TRBJ2-5 TRBV7-9
CSASIGGTGNQPQHF TGCAGTGCTAGTATCGGGGGCACGGGGAATCAGCCCCAGCATTTT . . TRBJ1-5 TRBV20-1
CASKDRLSSYEQYF TGTGCCAGCAAGGACAGGTTAAGCTCCTACGAGCAGTACTTC . TRBD1 TRBJ2-7 TRBV27
CASSMGYTEAFF TGTGCCAGTAGTATGGGCTACACTGAAGCTTTCTTT . . TRBJ1-1 TRBV19
CASSYLRDGYTF TGTGCCAGCAGCTACCTCAGGGATGGCTACACCTTC once . TRBJ1-2 TRBV7-9
CASSPSGLAPRNEQFF TGTGCCAGCAGTCCCTCGGGACTAGCGCCACGGAATGAGCAGTTCTTC . TRBD2 TRBJ2-1 TRBV27
CASSFPVTNEQFF TGTGCCAGCAGTTTCCCAGTCACGAATGAGCAGTTCTTC once . TRBJ2-1 TRBV28
CASSREQVGDTEAFF TGTGCCAGCAGCCGAGAACAAGTGGGGGACACTGAAGCTTTCTTT . . TRBJ1-1 TRBV4-2
CASMGGYEQYF TGCGCCAGCATGGGAGGCTACGAGCAGTACTTC . . TRBJ2-7 TRBV5-1
CASSRDRVGVGEAFF TGTGCCAGCAGCCGGGACAGGGTCGGGGTGGGTGAAGCTTTCTTT . TRBD1 TRBJ1-1 TRBV5-5
CASRSSSYEQYF TGTGCCAGCAGGAGCAGCTCCTACGAGCAGTACTTC . . TRBJ2-7 TRBV6-5
CASLGQIIYGYTF TGTGCCAGCCTGGGACAAATCATCTATGGCTACACCTTC . . TRBJ1-2 TRBV28
CASSPPGSTNEKLFF TGTGCCAGCTCACCACCGGGATCAACTAATGAAAAACTGTTTTTT once . TRBJ1-4 TRBV18